The T cell receptor beta chain described here comes from a study of sequential checkpoint blockade in melanoma. The germline V gene has CDR1 SNHLY and CDR2 FYNNEI. The CDR3 is 12 residues long. The germline V and J ends were trimmed by 8 bases and 0 bases, with 5 bases remaining between them. Sample treatment: randomized to nivolumab then ipilimumab (arm A) or the reverse (arm B). The method was immunoSEQ multiplex PCR; TCRdb's version includes in-frame clones alone and lacks a portion of them. Of 34,000 or so clones in the sample, approximately 81% are singletons; the top ten hold about 18%. The sequences come from CD8+ T cells sorted from blood (inferred from file names), collected from a patient given nivolumab and ipilimumab in sequence. This receptor was taken from a human donor with melanoma. J is TRBJ1-5 and V is TRBV2, with TRBD1 as a possible D gene (5 bases). As DNA, the CDR3 is TGTGCCAGCCAGGGTAGCAATCAGCCCCAGCATTTT. Its protein is CASQGSNQPQHF.